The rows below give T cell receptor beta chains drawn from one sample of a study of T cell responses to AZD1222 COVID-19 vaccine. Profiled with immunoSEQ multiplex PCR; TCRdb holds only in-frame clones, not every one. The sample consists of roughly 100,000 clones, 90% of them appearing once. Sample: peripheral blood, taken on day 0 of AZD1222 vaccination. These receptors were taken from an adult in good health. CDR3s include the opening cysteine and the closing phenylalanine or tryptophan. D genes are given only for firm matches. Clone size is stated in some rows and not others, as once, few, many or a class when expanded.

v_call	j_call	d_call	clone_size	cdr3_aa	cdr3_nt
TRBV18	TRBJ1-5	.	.	CASSPRGGNSNQPQHF	TGTGCCAGCTCACCACGGGGAGGGAATAGCAATCAGCCCCAGCATTTT
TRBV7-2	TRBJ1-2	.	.	CASSWGAARLNYGYTF	TGTGCCAGCAGCTGGGGGGCGGCTCGGCTAAACTATGGCTACACCTTC
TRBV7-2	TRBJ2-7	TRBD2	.	CASSSSGGSSYEQYF	TGTGCCAGCAGCTCGAGCGGGGGTAGCTCCTACGAGCAGTACTTC
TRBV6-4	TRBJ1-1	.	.	CASSDSRDILGAFF	TGTGCCAGCAGTGACTCCCGGGACATCCTCGGGGCTTTCTTT
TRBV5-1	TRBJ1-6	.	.	CASSLATENSPLHF	TGCGCCAGCAGCTTGGCCACAGAGAATTCACCCCTCCACTTT
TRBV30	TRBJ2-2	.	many	CAWTIMGTGELFF	TGTGCCTGGACTATAATGGGGACCGGGGAGCTGTTTTTT
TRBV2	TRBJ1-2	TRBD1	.	CASSEVGQQIYGYTF	TGTGCCAGCAGTGAAGTGGGACAGCAAATCTATGGCTACACCTTC
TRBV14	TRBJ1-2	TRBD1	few	CASSQESGTGLGYTF	TGTGCCAGCAGCCAAGAGAGCGGGACAGGGTTGGGCTACACCTTC
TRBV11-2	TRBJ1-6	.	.	CASSPSGVSSYNSPLHF	TGTGCCAGCAGCCCATCTGGTGTAAGCTCCTATAATTCACCCCTCCACTTT
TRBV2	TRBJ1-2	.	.	CASNAGPTANYGYTF	TGTGCCAGCAACGCAGGGCCAACCGCTAACTATGGCTACACCTTC
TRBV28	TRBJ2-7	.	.	CASSLQRSWTPSYEQYF	TGTGCCAGCAGTTTACAGAGGAGTTGGACACCCTCCTACGAGCAGTACTTC
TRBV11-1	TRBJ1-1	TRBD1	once	CASSWGQGDAEAFF	TGTGCCAGCAGCTGGGGACAGGGTGACGCTGAAGCTTTCTTT
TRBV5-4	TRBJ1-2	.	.	CASSSWGTWNGYTF	TGTGCCAGCAGCTCGTGGGGGACTTGGAACGGCTACACCTTC